Following are 5 T cell receptor beta chains from one sample sequenced in a study of CXCR3-negative and CXCR3-positive naive CD8 T cells. The study made its TRB cDNA libraries by 5' RACE, adding UMI labels. TCRdb reprocessed the 5' RACE reads; each CDR3 protein has one entry and no DNA is given. Recorded for this sample: 55,000 to 70,000 distinct CDR3 sequences. The material sequenced was memory CD8+ T cells from blood. Source of these receptors: a human donor in good health. Some clones in this sample may be carry-over from other donors' samples.

Measured by frequency, this clonotype is medium-sized. The genes are TRBV27 and TRBJ1-1; TCRdb's assignment of TRBD1 cannot be checked, as there is no DNA. The germline V gene has CDR1 MNHEY and CDR2 SMNVEV (reference sequence). The length of the CDR3 is 16 residues. CDR3 protein: CASSKTGGWVNTEAFF.

The chain joins TRBV4-1 to TRBJ1-4. Germline V CDR1 and CDR2: MGHRA, YSYEKL. The CDR3 length is 15 residues. CDR3: CASSQHGSAIEKLFF.

The J gene is TRBJ2-2, the V gene TRBV28; TCRdb picks TRBD2, but there is no DNA to check that call. Germline CDR1 reads MDHEN; CDR2 reads SYDVKM. This CDR3 has 15 residues. This CDR3 reads CASSLVALRVGELFF.

The V call is TRBV6-6, the J call TRBJ1-5; no DNA is available, so the TRBD1 call from TCRdb remains unchecked. This CDR3 region has 19 residues. Germline V lookup: CDR1 MNHNY, CDR2 SVGAGI (reference sequence). The CDR3 loop reads CASSLRPWAGQGILEPQHF.

The V and J genes are TRBV15 and TRBJ2-1. The CDR3 totals 15 residues. Germline CDR1 and CDR2: LNHNV and YYDKDF (reference sequence). CDR3 protein: CATTTTLNSYNEQFF.